The T cell receptor beta chain under discussion was sequenced for a study of lymphopenia after photon versus proton radiotherapy. CDR1 LNHDA and CDR2 SQIVND come from the germline V gene (reference sequence). This CDR3 spans 15 amino acids. Trimming took off 5 bases at V and 6 bases at J, with 17 bases between the two ends. This table comes from immunoSEQ multiplex PCR, and its TCRdb copy is limited to in-frame clones, with some not included. The repertoire has 55,000 to 70,000 clones, 85% to 95% of them found once; the top ten carry over 2%. This clone was seen just once. The genes are TRBV19 and TRBJ2-1; either TRBD1 or TRBD2 may fit D (5 bases each). The sequence derives from a woman between 40 and 55 years old with cholangiocarcinoma. Specimen: peripheral blood, collected from a patient treated with photon-based radiotherapy. CDR3 sequence (DNA): TGTGCCAGTAGTGGGACGGAGGTTGGTGGCAATGAGCAGTTCTTC. Amino acids: CASSGTEVGGNEQFF.